This T cell receptor (beta chain) was retrieved from a study of blood T cell repertoires in COVID-19. At the level of the study: Sites in the United States, Italy and Spain provided acute and convalescent COVID-19 samples. T cells, B-cell-depleted T cells, or PBMCs supplied cDNA or gDNA.

Original analysis: Counts of nucleated cells, estimated from reference gene primer amplification, were obtained. Sequenced by immunoSEQ multiplex PCR; TCRdb stores in-frame clones only, minus some. The DNA was the basis for D and trimming; V, J and clone size are from that table. Of some 250,000 clones listed, roughly 86% are singletons. V lost 2 bases, J lost 13 bases, and 9 bases stayed unmatched. The CDR3 contains 15 residues. Germline V lookup: CDR1 SGHAT, CDR2 FQNNGV. This clone has just a few counts. The clonotype was recovered from a woman between 65 and 79 years old with active or convalescent COVID-19. The rearrangement links TRBV11-2 to TRBJ1-6; 9 bases fit TRBD1. Sequenced sample: peripheral blood. CDR3 bases: TGTGCCAGCAGCTTACAACAGGGGGCGAGTGGCCCCCTCCACTTT. This translates into CASSLQQGASGPLHF.